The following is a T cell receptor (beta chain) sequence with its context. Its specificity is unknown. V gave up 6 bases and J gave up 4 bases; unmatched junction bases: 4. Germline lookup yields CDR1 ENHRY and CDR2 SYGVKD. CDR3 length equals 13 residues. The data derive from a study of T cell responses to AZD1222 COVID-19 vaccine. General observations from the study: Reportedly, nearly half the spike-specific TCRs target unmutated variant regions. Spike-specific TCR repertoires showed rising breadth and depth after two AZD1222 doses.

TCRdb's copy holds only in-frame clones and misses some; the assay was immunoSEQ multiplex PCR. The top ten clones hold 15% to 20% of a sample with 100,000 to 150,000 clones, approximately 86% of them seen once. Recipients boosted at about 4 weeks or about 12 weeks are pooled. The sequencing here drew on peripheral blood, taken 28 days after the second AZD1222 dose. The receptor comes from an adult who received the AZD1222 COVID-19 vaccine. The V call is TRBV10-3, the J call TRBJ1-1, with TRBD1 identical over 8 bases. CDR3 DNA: TGTGCCATCAGGTCTACAGGGGGCACTGAAGCTTTCTTT. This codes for CAIRSTGGTEAFF.